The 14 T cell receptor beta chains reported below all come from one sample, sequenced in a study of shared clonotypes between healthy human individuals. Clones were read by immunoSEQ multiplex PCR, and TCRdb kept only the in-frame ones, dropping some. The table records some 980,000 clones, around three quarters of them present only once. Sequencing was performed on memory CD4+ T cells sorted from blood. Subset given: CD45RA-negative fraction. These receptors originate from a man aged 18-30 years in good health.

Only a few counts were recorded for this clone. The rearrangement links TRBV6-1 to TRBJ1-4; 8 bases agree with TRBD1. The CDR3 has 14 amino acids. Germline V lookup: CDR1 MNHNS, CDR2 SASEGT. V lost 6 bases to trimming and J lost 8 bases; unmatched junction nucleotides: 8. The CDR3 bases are TGTGCCAGCAGGATTGACAGGGGTGGCGAAAAACTGTTTTTT. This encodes CASRIDRGGEKLFF.

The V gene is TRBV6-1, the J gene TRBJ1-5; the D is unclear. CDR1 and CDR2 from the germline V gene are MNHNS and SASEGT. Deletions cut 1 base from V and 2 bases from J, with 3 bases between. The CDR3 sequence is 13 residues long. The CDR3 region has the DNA TGTGCCAGCAGTGAAGAGGGCAATCAGCCCCAGCATTTT. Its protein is CASSEEGNQPQHF.

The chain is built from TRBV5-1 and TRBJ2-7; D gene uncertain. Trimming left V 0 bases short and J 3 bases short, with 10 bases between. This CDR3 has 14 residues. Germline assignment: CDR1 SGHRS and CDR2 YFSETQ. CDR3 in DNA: TGCGCCAGCAGCTTGGATCGGTTCGGCTACGAGCAGTACTTC. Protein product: CASSLDRFGYEQYF.

CDR3 coding DNA: TGTGCCAGCAGTTCCCTAGACAGCCCCAATCAGCCCCAGCATTTT. Encoded protein: CASSSLDSPNQPQHF. The V gene is TRBV9, the J gene TRBJ1-5; perhaps TRBD1 as D (5 bases). Per germline, CDR1 SGDLS and CDR2 YYNGEE. Trimming cost V 5 bases and J 3 bases, with 15 bases left between them. This CDR3 spans 15 amino acids.

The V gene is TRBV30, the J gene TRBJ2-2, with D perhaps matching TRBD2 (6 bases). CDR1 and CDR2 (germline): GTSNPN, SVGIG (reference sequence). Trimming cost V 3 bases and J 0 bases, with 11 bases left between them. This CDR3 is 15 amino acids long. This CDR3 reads CAWSAGRTNTGELFF. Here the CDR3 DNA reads TGTGCCTGGAGCGCGGGGAGGACGAACACCGGGGAGCTGTTTTTT. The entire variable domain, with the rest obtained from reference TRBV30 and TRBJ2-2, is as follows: SQTIHQWPATLVQPVGSPLSLECTVEGTSNPNLYWYRQAAGRGLQLLFYSVGIGQISSEVPQNLSASRPQDRQFILSSKKLLLSDSGFYLCAWSAGRTNTGELFFGEGSRLTVL.

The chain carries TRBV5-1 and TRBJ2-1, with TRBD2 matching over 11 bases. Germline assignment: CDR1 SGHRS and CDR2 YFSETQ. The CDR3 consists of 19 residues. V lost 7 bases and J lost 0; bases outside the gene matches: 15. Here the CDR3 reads CASASATSGGPSSYNEQFF. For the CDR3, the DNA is TGCGCCAGCGCCTCGGCCACTAGCGGGGGTCCGAGCTCCTACAATGAGCAGTTCTTC. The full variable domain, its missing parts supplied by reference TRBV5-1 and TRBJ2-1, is KAGVTQTPRYLIKTRGQQVTLSCSPISGHRSVSWYQQTPGQGLQFLFEYFSETQRNKGNFPGRFSGRQFSNSRSEMNVSTLELGDSALYLCASASATSGGPSSYNEQFFGPGTRLTVL.

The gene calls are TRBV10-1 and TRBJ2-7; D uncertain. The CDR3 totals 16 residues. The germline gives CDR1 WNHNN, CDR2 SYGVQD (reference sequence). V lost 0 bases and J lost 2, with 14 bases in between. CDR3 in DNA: TGCGCCAGCAGTGAGTCCTCCCGAGCTCCGACCTACGAGCAGTACTTC. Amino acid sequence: CASSESSRAPTYEQYF.

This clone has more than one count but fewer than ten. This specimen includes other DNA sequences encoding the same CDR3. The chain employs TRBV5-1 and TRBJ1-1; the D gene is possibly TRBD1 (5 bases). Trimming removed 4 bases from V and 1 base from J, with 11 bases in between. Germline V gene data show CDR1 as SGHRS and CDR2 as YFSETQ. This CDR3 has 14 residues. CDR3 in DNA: TGCGCCAGCAGCCCCGGGGGGAAGAACACTGAAGCTTTCTTT. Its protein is CASSPGGKNTEAFF.

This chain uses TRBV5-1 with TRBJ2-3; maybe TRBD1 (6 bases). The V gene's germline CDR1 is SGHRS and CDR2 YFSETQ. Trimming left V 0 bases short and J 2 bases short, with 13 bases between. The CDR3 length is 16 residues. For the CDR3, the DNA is TGCGCCAGCAGCTTGGGGGGTCAGGGGTACACAGATACGCAGTATTTT. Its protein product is CASSLGGQGYTDTQYF. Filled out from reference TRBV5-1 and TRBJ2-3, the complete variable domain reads KAGVTQTPRYLIKTRGQQVTLSCSPISGHRSVSWYQQTPGQGLQFLFEYFSETQRNKGNFPGRFSGRQFSNSRSEMNVSTLELGDSALYLCASSLGGQGYTDTQYFGPGTRLTVL.

The CDR3 nucleotides read TGTGCCAGCAGCTCACAGGGGGCGGCGTCTAATTCACCCCTCCACTTT. This gives the protein CASSSQGAASNSPLHF. The V call is TRBV5-6, the J call TRBJ1-6; 9 positions match TRBD1. CDR1 and CDR2 (germline): SGHDT, YYEEEE. The trim removed 3 bases at V and 6 bases at J, leaving 7 bases unmatched. The CDR3 has 16 amino acids.

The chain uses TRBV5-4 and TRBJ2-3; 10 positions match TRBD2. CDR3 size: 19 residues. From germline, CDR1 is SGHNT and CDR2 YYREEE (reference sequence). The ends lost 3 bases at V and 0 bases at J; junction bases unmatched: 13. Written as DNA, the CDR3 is TGTGCCAGCAGCTACCTCCGACTAGCGGGTGTCCCTAGCACAGATACGCAGTATTTT. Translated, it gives CASSYLRLAGVPSTDTQYF. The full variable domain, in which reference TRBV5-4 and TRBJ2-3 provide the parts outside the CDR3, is ETGVTQSPTHLIKTRGQQVTLRCSSQSGHNTVSWYQQALGQGPQFIFQYYREEENGRGNFPPRFSGLQFPNYSSELNVNALELDDSALYLCASSYLRLAGVPSTDTQYFGPGTRLTVL.

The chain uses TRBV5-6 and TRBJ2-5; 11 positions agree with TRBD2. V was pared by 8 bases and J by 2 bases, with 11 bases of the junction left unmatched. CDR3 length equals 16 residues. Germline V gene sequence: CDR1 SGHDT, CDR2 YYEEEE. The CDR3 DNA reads TGTGCCAGTAGGGGGCTAGCGGGAGGCAAACAAGAGACCCAGTACTTC. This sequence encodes CASRGLAGGKQETQYF.

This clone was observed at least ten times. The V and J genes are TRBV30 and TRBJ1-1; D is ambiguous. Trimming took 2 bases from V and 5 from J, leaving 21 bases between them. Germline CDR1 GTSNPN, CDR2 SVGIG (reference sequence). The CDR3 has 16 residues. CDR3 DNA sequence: TGTGCCTGGAGTTTGTTTGGGCTAGGGTCGGGAACTGAAGCTTTCTTT. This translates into CAWSLFGLGSGTEAFF.

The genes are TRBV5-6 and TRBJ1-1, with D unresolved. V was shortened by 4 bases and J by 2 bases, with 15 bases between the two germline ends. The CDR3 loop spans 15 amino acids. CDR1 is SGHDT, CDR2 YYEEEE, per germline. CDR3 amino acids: CASSLRGRVNTEAFF. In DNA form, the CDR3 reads TGTGCCAGCAGCCTCAGAGGACGGGTCAACACTGAAGCTTTCTTT. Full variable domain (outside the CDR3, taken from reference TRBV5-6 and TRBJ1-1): DAGVTQSPTHLIKTRGQQVTLRCSPKSGHDTVSWYQQALGQGPQFIFQYYEEEERQRGNFPDRFSGHQFPNYSSELNVNALLLGDSALYLCASSLRGRVNTEAFFGQGTRLTVV.